Listed below are T cell receptor beta chains from one sample, sequenced in a study of blood T cell repertoires in COVID-19. Method: immunoSEQ multiplex PCR; TCRdb's copy keeps in-frame clones and lacks some. The data show under 200,000 clones, approximately 79% seen once. Sequences were obtained from peripheral blood. The receptors shown here come from a man aged 25 to 40 with active or convalescent COVID-19. Each CDR3 is given with its conserved first and last residue. Fields, in order: V gene, D gene, clone size, J gene, CDR3 length, CDR3 protein, CDR3 DNA. The D gene is left open where the match is weak. Expanded clones are given a class, and other clones once, few, many or no size at all.

TRBV7-9	-	once	TRBJ1-3	16	CASSLDSQGYGNTIYF	TGTGCCAGCAGCTTAGACAGTCAGGGGTATGGAAACACCATATATTTT
TRBV30	-	-	TRBJ1-3	14	CAWSRGGSGNTIYF	TGTGCCTGGAGTAGGGGGGGCTCTGGAAACACCATATATTTT
TRBV3-1/TRBV3-2	-	-	TRBJ2-6	16	CASSQDPGSGANVLTF	TGTGCCAGCAGCCAAGACCCGGGCTCTGGGGCCAACGTCCTGACTTTC
TRBV7-9	TRBD1	-	TRBJ2-5	13	CASSQGQGETQYF	TGTGCCAGCAGTCAGGGACAGGGAGAGACCCAGTACTTC
TRBV30	TRBD2	-	TRBJ2-7	15	CAWSVGLAGSYEQYF	TGTGCCTGGAGCGTAGGACTAGCGGGGTCCTACGAGCAGTACTTC
TRBV4-1	-	-	TRBJ2-4	14	CASSQEALKNIQYF	TGCGCCAGCAGCCAAGAAGCCCTAAAAAACATTCAGTACTTC
TRBV30	TRBD2	-	TRBJ2-3	15	CAWRQTSASTDTQYF	TGTGCCTGGCGACAGACTAGCGCATCAACAGATACGCAGTATTTT
TRBV7-2	TRBD1	-	TRBJ1-1	15	CASSPATGTNTEAFF	TGTGCCAGCAGCCCTGCGACAGGGACGAACACTGAAGCTTTCTTT
TRBV30	TRBD2	-	TRBJ2-3	15	CAWSPTSGKTDTQYF	TGTGCCTGGAGCCCGACTAGCGGGAAGACAGATACGCAGTATTTT
TRBV9	TRBD2	few	TRBJ2-5	15	CASNPAGGLGETQYF	TGTGCCAGCAACCCCGCGGGGGGGTTGGGAGAGACCCAGTACTTC
TRBV30	-	few	TRBJ2-3	11	CAWRAGDTQYF	TGTGCCTGGAGGGCGGGAGATACGCAGTATTTT
TRBV19	-	-	TRBJ1-5	15	CASSMTVISNQPQHF	TGTGCCAGTAGTATGACAGTAATTAGCAATCAGCCCCAGCATTTT
TRBV27	-	-	TRBJ1-5	14	CASRATFSNQPQHF	TGTGCCAGCAGGGCGACTTTTAGCAATCAGCCCCAGCATTTT
TRBV11-3	-	-	TRBJ2-5	15	CASSSHPGEQETQYF	TGTGCCAGCAGCTCTCACCCGGGGGAACAAGAGACCCAGTACTTC
TRBV28	-	-	TRBJ1-5	15	CASKGAERMNQPQHF	TGTGCCAGCAAAGGGGCAGAGAGGATGAATCAGCCCCAGCATTTT
TRBV5-4	TRBD2	-	TRBJ2-2	16	CASHARLAGNTGELFF	TGTGCCAGCCATGCCAGACTAGCGGGGAACACCGGGGAGCTGTTTTTT
TRBV7-9	-	-	TRBJ2-5	12	CASSLGPETQYF	TGTGCCAGCAGCTTAGGTCCGGAGACCCAGTACTTC
TRBV11-2	-	-	TRBJ2-1	18	CASSLIPLIGGRYNEQFF	TGTGCCAGCAGCTTAATCCCCCTGATTGGGGGCAGGTACAATGAGCAGTTCTTC
TRBV9	TRBD1	-	TRBJ2-7	16	CASSPGQGDDSYEQYF	TGTGCCAGCAGCCCGGGACAGGGGGACGACTCCTACGAGCAGTACTTC
TRBV27	-	-	TRBJ2-7	14	CASSLQGGAYEQYF	TGTGCCAGCAGTTTACAGGGGGGTGCCTACGAGCAGTACTTC
TRBV7-2	-	-	TRBJ1-4	14	CASSLQEISEKLFF	TGTGCCAGCAGCCTACAGGAAATAAGCGAAAAACTGTTTTTT
TRBV7-9	TRBD1	-	TRBJ2-5	15	CASSFRDRGQETQYF	TGTGCCAGCAGTTTCCGGGACAGGGGGCAAGAGACCCAGTACTTC
TRBV11-2	-	-	TRBJ1-5	15	CASSLGVQSYQPQHF	TGTGCCAGCAGCTTAGGGGTACAGTCCTATCAGCCCCAGCATTTT
TRBV6-5	TRBD1	-	TRBJ1-5	15	CASSLGGQGNQPQHF	TGTGCCAGCAGCCTTGGTGGACAGGGCAACCAGCCCCAGCATTTT
TRBV6-5	-	-	TRBJ2-1	13	CASKESPHNEQFF	TGTGCCAGCAAAGAAAGCCCTCACAATGAGCAGTTCTTC